This T cell receptor (beta chain) was retrieved from a study of blood T cell repertoires in COVID-19. On the study more broadly: Sites across the United States, Italy and Spain contributed samples from acute and convalescent COVID-19.

Residents of approximately 25 US areas, aged about 18 to 95 years, made up the participants. Only in-frame clones appear in the TCRdb table, and some are missing; sequencing was by immunoSEQ multiplex PCR. The sample lists a few hundred thousand clones; around nine tenths were seen once. Trimming removed 5 bases from V and 5 bases from J; junction bases left unmatched: 8. The germline gives CDR1 LNHDA, CDR2 SQIVND (reference sequence). The CDR3 is 15 residues long. The chain carries TRBV19 and TRBJ2-5; 10 positions agree with TRBD1. This TCR was sampled from a woman aged 60-70 years in a cohort exposed to, infected with or recovered from COVID-19 (not recorded which). Sequenced: PBMCs or T cells enriched from blood (not recorded which). The CDR3 bases are TGTGCCAGTAGTTCCCCCTGGACAGGGGGGGAGACCCAGTACTTC. Protein product: CASSSPWTGGETQYF.